Listed below are T cell receptor beta chains from one sample, sequenced in a study of OX40 agonist ivuxolimab in advanced cancers. This table comes from immunoSEQ multiplex PCR, and its TCRdb copy is limited to in-frame clones, with some not included. The sample records 95,000 to 150,000 clones, roughly 93% being singletons. Sequenced here: CD4+ or CD8+ T cells sorted from blood, sampled in a trial of the OX40 agonist ivuxolimab. Receptors originate from an adult with an advanced solid tumor such as melanoma, head and neck, liver or kidney cancer. The CDR3 runs from the conserved cysteine through the conserved F or W. The order of the fields is J gene, clone size, V gene, D gene, CDR3 DNA, CDR3 protein. D genes are given only for firm matches. The listing skips clone size in some rows; elsewhere it reads once, few, many or a size class.

>TRBJ1-2|.|TRBV6-1|.
TGTGCCAGCAGCCCCGGGGGGTACAGCTACACCTTC
CASSPGGYSYTF
>TRBJ2-4|.|TRBV2|.
TGTGCCAGCAGAACCTTAGCCGAAAACATTCAGTACTTC
CASRTLAENIQYF
>TRBJ1-5|.|TRBV10-2|TRBD1
TGCGCCAGCAGTGATTATCCCGGGACAGGGGGCGGGCAGCCCCAGCATTTT
CASSDYPGTGGGQPQHF
>TRBJ2-7|few|TRBV5-1|TRBD2
TGCGCCAGCAGCTTGCGGCTAGCGGGAGTCGGCGAGCAGTACTTC
CASSLRLAGVGEQYF
>TRBJ1-5|.|TRBV15|TRBD1
TGTGCCACCAGCTGGGACAGGGGGTCAGGACAGCCCCAGCATTTT
CATSWDRGSGQPQHF
>TRBJ2-1|.|TRBV7-2|TRBD2
TGTGCCAGCAGCTTAGAAGGCGGGGGGGCCCGCAATGAGCAGTTCTTC
CASSLEGGGARNEQFF
>TRBJ1-5|.|TRBV7-8|TRBD1
TGTGCCAGCACCCCGGGTGGACAGGGAAAGCCCCAGCATTTT
CASTPGGQGKPQHF
>TRBJ2-5|.|TRBV7-2|.
TGTGCCAGCAGCTTAGATCAGGGGATGGTGACCCAGTACTTC
CASSLDQGMVTQYF
>TRBJ2-7|.|TRBV28|TRBD1
TGTGCCAGCAGTTCCTTTCGACAGGGCTCCTACGAGCAGTACTTC
CASSSFRQGSYEQYF
>TRBJ2-7|.|TRBV20-1|.
TGCAGTGCAGTCGGCCCCTACGAGCAGTACTTC
CSAVGPYEQYF
>TRBJ1-1|.|TRBV5-1|.
TGCGCCAGCAGCTTGTCCCCACAGATGAACACTGAAGCTTTCTTT
CASSLSPQMNTEAFF
>TRBJ1-6|.|TRBV19|.
TGTGCCAGTAGTTCCCGGGGGAGCGCCTATAATTCACCCCTCCACTTT
CASSSRGSAYNSPLHF
>TRBJ2-7|.|TRBV19|.
TGTGCCAGTGCCCTTCTCGGACAGCAATACGAGCAGTACTTC
CASALLGQQYEQYF
>TRBJ1-1|once|TRBV29-1|TRBD1
TGCAGCGTTCGACAGGGGAGGGCTGAAGCTTTCTTT
CSVRQGRAEAFF
>TRBJ1-5|once|TRBV4-1|.
TGCGCCAGCAGCCAAAGCCAGTCGAATCAGCCCCAGCATTTT
CASSQSQSNQPQHF
>TRBJ2-7|few|TRBV7-9|.
TGTGCCAGCAGCCGGACTACTGAGGAGCAGTACTTC
CASSRTTEEQYF
>TRBJ2-7|.|TRBV4-1|TRBD2
TGCGCCAGCAGCCACCCGCGAGGGAGCGGGGATACCTACGAGCAGTACTTC
CASSHPRGSGDTYEQYF
>TRBJ2-3|.|TRBV5-5|.
TGTGCCAGCAGCCCGGGACCAGGGAGCACAGATACGCAGTATTTT
CASSPGPGSTDTQYF
>TRBJ2-3|.|TRBV7-7|.
TGTGCCAGCAGCTTAACAGCAACTAGCACAGATACGCAGTATTTT
CASSLTATSTDTQYF
>TRBJ2-6|.|TRBV4-3|.
TGCGCCAGCAGCCTCCTAGGGGGTGCTGGGGCCAACGTCCTGACTTTC
CASSLLGGAGANVLTF
>TRBJ2-4|.|TRBV7-9|TRBD1
TGTGCCAGCAGCCCTCAGGGGGCCAGGGGAAACATTCAGTACTTC
CASSPQGARGNIQYF
>TRBJ1-4|.|TRBV6-5|TRBD1
TGTGCCAGCAGGGAACAGGGGCCGGCGGGTGAAAAACTGTTTTTT
CASREQGPAGEKLFF
>TRBJ1-2|.|TRBV6-1|.
TGTGCCAGCAGTGAAGGGTATGCAGAAGAGCATGGCTACACCTTC
CASSEGYAEEHGYTF
>TRBJ2-7|.|TRBV6-5|.
TGTGCCAGCAGTTATGCCGGGAAAGCCTACGAGCAGTACTTC
CASSYAGKAYEQYF
>TRBJ1-2|.|TRBV6-5|TRBD1
TGTGCCAGCAGCCCGGACAGGGAATATGGCTACACCTTC
CASSPDREYGYTF
>TRBJ2-3|.|TRBV7-6|.
TGTGCCAGCAGCCCCGTACCCACAGATACGCAGTATTTT
CASSPVPTDTQYF
>TRBJ2-3|.|TRBV4-3|.
TGCGCCAGCAGCCGCGGCGTAGCAGCTTCTAGCACAGATACGCAGTATTTT
CASSRGVAASSTDTQYF
>TRBJ1-2|.|TRBV5-6|.
TGTGCCAGCAGCCCGATAGGGCAGCCTTATGGCTACACCTTC
CASSPIGQPYGYTF
>TRBJ2-1|.|TRBV9|TRBD2
TGTGCCAGCAGCGTAGAGTCTAGCGGGAGTGATCTAAACAATGAGCAGTTCTTC
CASSVESSGSDLNNEQFF
>TRBJ1-4|.|TRBV7-9|TRBD1
TGTGCCAGCAGCTCCGGACAGGGCAATGAAAAACTGTTTTTT
CASSSGQGNEKLFF
>TRBJ1-3|.|TRBV19|TRBD1
TGTGCCAGTAGTATCCCCACTGGACAGGGCTCTGGAAACACCATATATTTT
CASSIPTGQGSGNTIYF
>TRBJ2-5|.|TRBV14|.
TGTGCCAGCAGCCTCTCGGGACAAATACAAGAGACCCAGTACTTC
CASSLSGQIQETQYF
>TRBJ2-1|.|TRBV7-2|TRBD2
TGTGCCAGCAGCGACCAGGGACTAGCGGCCAATGAGCAGTTCTTC
CASSDQGLAANEQFF
>TRBJ1-2|.|TRBV5-6|TRBD1
TGTGCCAGCAGCTTGTGGGGGACAGGGGCATATGGCTACACCTTC
CASSLWGTGAYGYTF
>TRBJ2-3|.|TRBV5-4|.
TGTGCCAGCAGCTTGGGCAGGGAAGAACGGAATACGCAGTATTTT
CASSLGREERNTQYF
>TRBJ1-1|once|TRBV7-8|.
TGTGCCAGCAGCTTGGTTGGGGGTTTTAACACTGAAGCTTTCTTT
CASSLVGGFNTEAFF